The 32 T cell receptor beta chains reported below all come from one sample, sequenced in a study of cytomegalovirus exposure and HLA in healthy donors. PCR primers comprised 60 Vbeta and 13 Jbeta primers. The table came from immunoSEQ multiplex PCR; TCRdb's copy has only in-frame clones and leaves some out. Of about 190,000 clones listed, 70% to 80% are singletons. Material for sequencing was PBMCs. The origin of the receptors is a woman aged 25 to 39 in good health and CMV-seropositive.

This clone was seen a handful of times. The chain couples TRBV7-2 to TRBJ2-7; D not resolved. CDR1 SGHTA and CDR2 FQGNSA come from the germline V gene. CDR3 size: 13 residues. Trimming left V 3 bases short and J 2 bases short, with 8 bases between. The CDR3 reads CASSFFGAYEQYF. The DNA for the CDR3 is TGTGCCAGCAGCTTTTTCGGAGCCTACGAGCAGTACTTC.

The CDR3 loop reads CSDERTGYTGELFF. The CDR3 nucleotides read TGCAGCGATGAGAGGACAGGGTACACCGGGGAGCTGTTTTTT. The chain combines TRBV29-1 with TRBJ2-2, with 8 bases fitting TRBD1. The CDR3 contains 14 residues. The trim removed 7 bases at V and 3 bases at J, leaving 7 bases unmatched. The germline V gene encodes CDR1 SQVTM and CDR2 ANQGSEA.

This clone was counted a few times. The chain recombines TRBV10-3 with TRBJ2-2, with 8 positions matching TRBD1. CDR1 and CDR2 (germline): ENHRY, SYGVKD. The CDR3 has 15 amino acids. Losses at the gene ends were 2 bases for V and 8 bases for J; bases not matched to a gene: 7. For the CDR3, the DNA is TGTGCCATCAGTGAGGTCCAGGGGGCTACGGGGGAGCTGTTTTTT. Translating it yields CAISEVQGATGELFF.

This chain uses TRBV2 with TRBJ1-6; 10 nucleotides line up with TRBD1. This CDR3 comprises 15 residues. After removal of 6 bases from V and 7 bases from J, the junction contained 6 bases not matched to a gene. Germline CDR1 reads SNHLY; CDR2 reads FYNNEI. CDR3 sequence (DNA): TGTGCCAGCAGACTACGGACAGGGGGAAATTCACCCCTCCACTTT. It is translated as CASRLRTGGNSPLHF.

V usage is TRBV7-3 and J usage is TRBJ2-1; D possibly corresponds to TRBD1 (6 bases). The CDR3 extends over 13 amino acids. Looked up from germline, CDR1 is SGHTA and CDR2 is FQGTGA. V was clipped by 5 bases and J by 2 bases, with 7 bases between them. DNA of the CDR3: TGTGCCAGCAGCGGGGGCCCCTACAATGAGCAGTTCTTC. Its protein is CASSGGPYNEQFF.

J is TRBJ1-5 and V is TRBV23-1, with D uncertain. TRBV23-1 is annotated as an ORF whose role is uncertain. The ends were cut back, 3 bases at V and 7 bases at J, with 16 bases in the middle. CDR3 size: 15 residues. Here the CDR3 DNA reads TGCGCCAGCAGTCAGCCTTCACTCTTCAGGCAGCCCCAGCATTTT. Protein product: CASSQPSLFRQPQHF.

This clone occurred once. The chain employs TRBV7-2 and TRBJ2-3; maybe TRBD1 (5 bases). Germline-derived CDR1 and CDR2 are SGHTA and FQGNSA. Trimming took off 4 bases at V and 2 bases at J, with 19 bases between the two ends. This CDR3 is built from 17 residues. The CDR3 sequence: CASSYDQARGLTDTQYF. The CDR3 region has the DNA TGTGCCAGCAGCTACGACCAGGCAAGGGGCCTCACAGATACGCAGTATTTT.

CDR3 amino acids: CASIPPGLGETQYF. The CDR3 DNA reads TGTGCCAGCATTCCACCGGGACTGGGAGAGACCCAGTACTTC. The chain uses TRBV2 and TRBJ2-5; a weak D match, TRBD2 (6 bases). Germline CDR1 is SNHLY and CDR2 is FYNNEI. V was clipped by 7 bases and J by 4 bases, with 16 bases between them. There are 14 residues in the CDR3.

This clone has more than one count but fewer than ten. The chain recombines TRBV6-6 with TRBJ2-7, with 11 bases lining up with TRBD1. The CDR3 totals 14 residues. The V gene end was trimmed by 7 bases and the J gene end by 3 bases; junction bases not matched to a gene: 5. Germline values: CDR1 MNHNY, CDR2 SVGAGI (reference sequence). Here the CDR3 reads CASKPGTGGYEQYF. As DNA, the CDR3 is TGTGCCAGCAAACCCGGGACAGGGGGCTACGAGCAGTACTTC.

DNA for the CDR3: TGTGCCACCAGCAGAGATGCCGGGACTAGGCGCACCGGGGAGCTGTTTTTT. Amino acid sequence: CATSRDAGTRRTGELFF. The rearrangement joins TRBV15 to TRBJ2-2, with 8 positions matching TRBD2. V trimming: 0 bases; J trimming: 4 bases; junction bases outside the gene matches: 7. Germline CDR1 LNHNV, CDR2 YYDKDF (reference sequence). This CDR3 spans 17 amino acids.

This clone was counted a single time. The J gene is TRBJ2-7, the V gene TRBV11-3; 8 bases match TRBD1. The ends lost 5 bases at V and 1 base at J; junction bases unmatched: 7. CDR1 and CDR2 (germline): SGHNT, YENEEA. This CDR3 is 15 amino acids long. The CDR3 sequence is CASSTRTGRSYEQYF. CDR3 nucleotides: TGTGCCAGCAGCACTCGGACAGGGAGGTCCTACGAGCAGTACTTC. The whole variable domain, filled in from reference TRBV11-3 and TRBJ2-7, reads EAGVVQSPRYKIIEKKQPVAFWCNPISGHNTLYWYLQNLGQGPELLIRYENEEAVDDSQLPKDRFSAERLKGVDSTLKIQPAELGDSAVYLCASSTRTGRSYEQYFGPGTRLTVT.

The J gene is TRBJ2-7, the V gene TRBV2; tentatively, D is TRBD1 (6 bases). V lost 5 bases and J lost 2, with 13 bases in between. Germline V lookup: CDR1 SNHLY, CDR2 FYNNEI. The CDR3 spans 14 residues. The CDR3 nucleotides are TGTGCCAGCAGTTATCTCAGGGGTGCCTACGAGCAGTACTTC. It specifies CASSYLRGAYEQYF. Filled out from reference TRBV2 and TRBJ2-7, the complete variable domain reads EPEVTQTPSHQVTQMGQEVILRCVPISNHLYFYWYRQILGQKVEFLVSFYNNEISEKSEIFDDQFSVERPDGSNFTLKIRSTKLEDSAMYFCASSYLRGAYEQYFGPGTRLTVT.

The genes are TRBV28 and TRBJ1-2, with D possibly TRBD1 on 5 matching bases. The V gene's germline CDR1 is MDHEN and CDR2 SYDVKM. Trimming removed 5 bases from V and 3 bases from J, with 13 bases in between. CDR3 length: 14 amino acids. CDR3 sequence: CASSTPGTHYGYTF. CDR3 bases: TGTGCCAGCAGTACTCCCGGGACTCACTATGGCTACACCTTC.

In this sample, this clone turned up once. This chain uses TRBV7-3 with TRBJ1-2; D remains unclear. Germline-derived CDR1 and CDR2 are SGHTA and FQGTGA. The germline V and J ends were trimmed by 5 bases and 3 bases, with 16 bases remaining between them. The CDR3 spans 15 residues. DNA of the CDR3: TGTGCCAGCAGCCTAGGTGGAGGCAGTCACTATGGCTACACCTTC. Its protein product is CASSLGGGSHYGYTF.

V gene TRBV6-5 combines with J gene TRBJ2-5, with D tentatively TRBD2 (6 bases). V dropped 6 bases and J dropped 5 bases, with 16 bases sitting between them. The CDR3 consists of 14 residues. The germline CDR1 and CDR2 sequences are MNHEY and SVGAGI. In nucleotides, the CDR3 is TGTGCCAGCAGATGGGACGCGGGGAGGGAGACCCAGTACTTC. Its protein is CASRWDAGRETQYF.

The chain is built from TRBV5-4 and TRBJ1-6; TRBD1 is a possible D gene (5 bases). Germline lookup yields CDR1 SGHNT and CDR2 YYREEE (reference sequence). This CDR3 has 17 amino acids. Deletions cut 3 bases from V and 0 bases from J, with 13 bases between. The DNA for the CDR3 is TGTGCCAGCAGCTCACCGACAGAAAGCTCCTATAATTCACCCCTCCACTTT. Translated: CASSSPTESSYNSPLHF. The full variable domain, in which reference TRBV5-4 and TRBJ1-6 provide the parts outside the CDR3, is ETGVTQSPTHLIKTRGQQVTLRCSSQSGHNTVSWYQQALGQGPQFIFQYYREEENGRGNFPPRFSGLQFPNYSSELNVNALELDDSALYLCASSSPTESSYNSPLHFGNGTRLTVT.

V and J are TRBV7-9 and TRBJ1-5; 7 bases are shared with TRBD1. This CDR3 comprises 16 residues. The J segment lost 5 bases and the V segment lost 5 bases, leaving 12 bases of the junction unmatched. CDR1 and CDR2 from the germline V gene are SEHNR and FQNEAQ (reference sequence). DNA of the CDR3: TGTGCCAGCAGCACAGGGGCGGGGGGAGCGGATCAGCCCCAGCATTTT. Its protein product is CASSTGAGGADQPQHF.

This clone was seen a few times. The J gene is TRBJ2-7, the V gene TRBV6-8, with D possibly matching TRBD2 (5 bases). Trimming left V 7 bases short and J 3 bases short, with 19 bases between. The CDR3 is 15 amino acids. Per germline, CDR1 MNHGY and CDR2 SAAAGT. CDR3 region: CASTFGDDICYEQYF. The CDR3 nucleotides read TGTGCCAGCACCTTCGGGGATGATATTTGCTACGAGCAGTACTTC.

This clone was seen a few times. The CDR3 protein is CASSFSGGALNEQFF. The CDR3 nucleotides read TGTGCCAGCAGTTTTTCGGGGGGAGCACTCAATGAGCAGTTCTTC. The chain joins TRBV27 to TRBJ2-1; TRBD2 matches at 7 bases. The CDR3 is 15 amino acids. CDR1 is MNHEY, CDR2 SMNVEV, per germline (reference sequence). J was trimmed by 6 bases and V by 3 bases; bases with no gene match: 8.

The chain combines TRBV6-5 with TRBJ1-6; 7 positions match TRBD1. Germline trimming cut 5 bases from V and 5 bases from J; bases unmatched to any gene: 6. CDR1 is MNHEY and CDR2 is SVGAGI in the germline V gene. CDR3 length equals 15 residues. The CDR3 region has the DNA TGTGCCAGCAGTACCGAGGGGGCAAATAATTCACCCCTCCACTTT. This sequence encodes CASSTEGANNSPLHF.

The J gene is TRBJ1-1, the V gene TRBV18; 11 bases align to TRBD1. Per the germline V gene, CDR1 is KGHSH and CDR2 is LQKENI. This CDR3 comprises 15 residues. J gave up 4 bases and V 5 bases, and 6 bases lay outside the gene matches. CDR3 in DNA: TGTGCCAGCTCATCAACCGGGACAGGGGGCACTGAAGCTTTCTTT. Protein: CASSSTGTGGTEAFF.

In DNA, the CDR3 is TGCAGCGTTGCGGTCAGTCACAGTGAAGCTTTCTTT. This translates into CSVAVSHSEAFF. This rearrangement joins TRBV29-1 to TRBJ1-1; no clear D gene. Germline CDR1 and CDR2: SQVTM and ANQGSEA. The V and J ends lost 4 bases and 7 bases respectively, with 13 bases between them. This CDR3 contains 12 residues.

The chain recombines TRBV28 with TRBJ1-5; no clear D. Trimming pared 5 bases from V and 3 bases from J, leaving 8 bases between. CDR3 length: 13 residues. Germline CDR1 reads MDHEN; CDR2 reads SYDVKM. The CDR3 protein is CASSRLDNQPQHF. The CDR3, as DNA: TGTGCCAGCAGTAGATTAGACAATCAGCCCCAGCATTTT.

Written as DNA, the CDR3 is TGTGCCAGCTCACCACAGGGACATTTGAACACTGAAGCTTTCTTT. The encoded protein is CASSPQGHLNTEAFF. The chain links TRBV18 to TRBJ1-1, with D tentatively TRBD1 (6 bases). V was clipped by 1 base and J by 0 bases, with 9 bases between them. This CDR3 region has 15 residues. Germline V CDR1 and CDR2: KGHSH, LQKENI.

The rearrangement uses TRBV6-5 and TRBJ1-6, with D possibly matching TRBD1 (5 bases). V was trimmed by 10 bases and J by 8 bases, leaving 12 bases between them. The CDR3 has 12 residues. The germline V gene encodes CDR1 MNHEY and CDR2 SVGAGI. Written as DNA, the CDR3 is TGTGCCACCCGGAGGGGTGATTCACCCCTCCACTTT. Its protein is CATRRGDSPLHF.

The chain combines TRBV7-3 with TRBJ2-1, with TRBD2 matching over 9 bases. The CDR3 is 15 residues long. V was clipped by 5 bases and J by 6 bases; unmatched bases: 8. The germline V gene encodes CDR1 SGHTA and CDR2 FQGTGA. The CDR3 nucleotides read TGTGCCAGCAGCCCCGGGACTAGCCTATCCAATGAGCAGTTCTTC. It codes for CASSPGTSLSNEQFF.

The table lists this clone with a few counts. The chain carries TRBV5-4 and TRBJ2-7, with 7 bases matching TRBD1. The CDR3 runs 12 residues. In germline, CDR1 is SGHNT, CDR2 YYREEE (reference sequence). V lost 10 bases, J lost 1 base, and 5 bases stayed unmatched. The CDR3 DNA reads as TGTGCCGCCGGGACAGCGTCCTACGAGCAGTACTTC. Its translation: CAAGTASYEQYF. The whole variable domain, filled in from reference TRBV5-4 and TRBJ2-7, reads ETGVTQSPTHLIKTRGQQVTLRCSSQSGHNTVSWYQQALGQGPQFIFQYYREEENGRGNFPPRFSGLQFPNYSSELNVNALELDDSALYLCAAGTASYEQYFGPGTRLTVT.

The DNA of the CDR3 is TGTGCCACCAGCAGAGAGGACAGGGGAAACACCATATATTTT. It codes for CATSREDRGNTIYF. The rearrangement joins TRBV15 to TRBJ1-3; 7 bases line up with TRBD1. With 0 bases clipped from V and 4 bases from J, the junction kept 0 bases outside the gene matches. Germline CDR1 reads LNHNV; CDR2 reads YYDKDF (reference sequence). This CDR3 has 14 residues.

The rearrangement joins TRBV11-2 to TRBJ2-7; 8 positions agree with TRBD2. V shed 7 bases and J 3 bases; nucleotides not matched to a gene: 5. This CDR3 is 13 amino acids long. Germline CDR1 SGHAT, CDR2 FQNNGV. The CDR3 DNA reads TGTGCCAGCAAGTTCAGCGGGGGCTACGAGCAGTACTTC. Its translation is CASKFSGGYEQYF. Full variable domain (missing parts from reference TRBV11-2 and TRBJ2-7): EAGVAQSPRYKIIEKRQSVAFWCNPISGHATLYWYQQILGQGPKLLIQFQNNGVVDDSQLPKDRFSAERLKGVDSTLKIQPAKLEDSAVYLCASKFSGGYEQYFGPGTRLTVT.

This rearrangement joins TRBV30 to TRBJ1-4, with 7 bases that match TRBD1. The V segment lost 2 bases and the J segment 2 bases; nucleotides outside the gene matches: 5. The germline CDR1 and CDR2 sequences are GTSNPN and SVGIG (reference sequence). CDR3 length: 15 amino acids. CDR3 bases: TGTGCCTGGAGTTTATCGACAGGGACTAATGAAAAACTGTTTTTT. Translating gives CAWSLSTGTNEKLFF.

The V and J genes are TRBV20-1 and TRBJ1-2; D is uncertain. V was cut by 4 bases and J by 7 bases, with 7 bases left in between. CDR1 and CDR2 (germline): DFQATT, SNEGSKA (reference sequence). The CDR3 length is 10 residues. The CDR3 coding sequence is TGCAGTGCTACCCGGTCTGGCTACACCTTC. Encoded protein: CSATRSGYTF.

The chain is built from TRBV7-3 and TRBJ2-1, with a tentative D call TRBD2 (5 bases). V was cut by 2 bases and J by 8 bases, with 19 bases left in between. The CDR3 consists of 16 residues. In germline, CDR1 is SGHTA, CDR2 FQGTGA. In DNA form, the CDR3 reads TGTGCCAGCAGCTTAGGTTTAAGCGGTCGAACCGATGAGCAGTTCTTC. This codes for CASSLGLSGRTDEQFF.